One sample yielded the 31 T cell receptor beta chains listed below, sequenced in a study of patients and donors after allogeneic stem cell transplantation. MiXCR was run by TCRdb on the RT-PCR reads, yielding one entry per CDR3 protein. The profile shows over 200,000 distinct CDR3 sequences, less than 50% of them singletons. The sequenced sample consisted of blood, either unsorted or a sorted T cell fraction (not recorded which). The receptor source for this set is a human donor who was either an allogeneic HSCT recipient or a stem cell or donor lymphocyte infusion donor (not recorded which). It is not recorded whose cells these are; they may come from a transplant donor.

The J gene is TRBJ2-7, the V gene TRBV6-5, with 7 bases matching TRBD1. The CDR3 sequence is 13 residues long. Germline CDR1 MNHEY, CDR2 SVGAGI. J gave up 3 bases and V 6 bases, and 5 bases lay outside the gene matches. CDR3 nucleotides: TGTGCCAGCAGCTGGGGACAGAACTACGAGCAGTACTTC. Translating gives CASSWGQNYEQYF.

The CDR3, as DNA: TGCGCCAGCAGTCAGAGGTTGGGCTCTTTCTACGAGCAGTACTTC. This sequence encodes CASSQRLGSFYEQYF. This sequence joins TRBV5-1 and TRBJ2-7; D is unresolved. The CDR3 spans 15 residues. Germline V lookup: CDR1 SGHRS, CDR2 YFSETQ. The V gene lost 5 bases and the J gene lost 3 bases, with 18 bases spanning the gap. Drawing the rest from reference TRBV5-1 and TRBJ2-7, the complete variable domain is KAGVTQTPRYLIKTRGQQVTLSCSPISGHRSVSWYQQTPGQGLQFLFEYFSETQRNKGNFPGRFSGRQFSNSRSEMNVSTLELGDSALYLCASSQRLGSFYEQYFGPGTRLTVT.

The J gene is TRBJ2-1, the V gene TRBV7-9; tentatively, D is TRBD1 or TRBD2 (5 bases each). V was shortened by 5 bases and J by 3 bases, with 17 bases between the two germline ends. Germline CDR1 is SEHNR and CDR2 is FQNEAQ (reference sequence). This CDR3 is 16 amino acids long. The CDR3: CASSPMPGDGYNEQFF. For the CDR3, the DNA is TGTGCCAGCAGCCCGATGCCCGGGGACGGCTACAATGAGCAGTTCTTC.

This clonotype was seen only a few times. The genes are TRBV20-1 and TRBJ2-7, with 9 bases identical to TRBD1. The V gene's germline CDR1 is DFQATT and CDR2 SNEGSKA (reference sequence). The CDR3 covers 15 residues. V lost 1 base and J lost 0; bases outside the gene matches: 4. The CDR3 nucleotides read TGCAGTGCTAGAGGACTGGACAGGGGCTCCTACGAGCAGTACTTC. As protein: CSARGLDRGSYEQYF.

This clonotype was seen a handful of times. This chain connects TRBV6-2 or TRBV6-3 to TRBJ2-4; 7 bases map to TRBD1. The CDR3 sequence is 15 residues long. V was clipped by 5 bases and J by 4 bases; unmatched bases: 8. The germline V gene has CDR1 MNHEY and CDR2 SVGEGT. The CDR3 bases are TGTGCCAGCAGTCCTCCTCCGGGACAGAAAAACATTCAGTACTTC. This sequence encodes CASSPPPGQKNIQYF.

This clonotype came up a few times. This chain links TRBV28 with TRBJ1-1; weak D call: TRBD1 (6 bases). The V end was cut by 6 bases, the J end by 8 bases, with 22 bases between. CDR1 and CDR2 (germline): MDHEN, SYDVKM. There are 15 residues in the CDR3. CDR3 region: CASSQQTLRDKEAFF. Here the CDR3 DNA reads TGTGCCAGCAGCCAACAAACCCTCCGGGACAAAGAAGCTTTCTTT.

The rearrangement uses TRBV9 and TRBJ2-7, with TRBD1 as a possible D gene (6 bases). Trimming took off 4 bases at V and 4 bases at J, with 18 bases between the two ends. This CDR3 is built from 15 residues. CDR1 SGDLS and CDR2 YYNGEE come from the germline V gene. The CDR3 nucleotides are TGTGCCAGCAGCCCACGGGACACTGGATCGTACGAGCAGTACTTC. Translation gives CASSPRDTGSYEQYF.

This chain joins TRBV4-1 and TRBJ2-1; 7 bases are shared with TRBD1. The CDR3 loop spans 15 amino acids. Germline V lookup: CDR1 MGHRA, CDR2 YSYEKL. J was trimmed by 4 bases and V by 3 bases; bases with no gene match: 6. This CDR3 reads CASSHPGQSYNEQFF. In DNA, the CDR3 is TGCGCCAGCAGCCACCCGGGACAGTCGTACAATGAGCAGTTCTTC.

The CDR3 spells CASSSPEYTQYF. The CDR3 region has the DNA TGTGCCAGCAGCTCCCCCGAATATACGCAGTATTTT. The V call is TRBV9, the J call TRBJ2-3, with no clear D. The CDR3 runs to 12 residues. Trimming left V 4 bases short and J 7 bases short, with 10 bases between. Germline V gene data show CDR1 as SGDLS and CDR2 as YYNGEE.

This clonotype has a handful of counts. The chain has TRBV4-3 and TRBJ1-1; weak D call: TRBD1 (5 bases). Germline V gene data show CDR1 as LGHNA and CDR2 as YSLEER. V was cut by 6 bases and J by 1 base, with 15 bases left in between. CDR3 size: 15 residues. CDR3 DNA: TGCGCCAGCAGTCCAATGCAGGGCCGGAACACTGAAGCTTTCTTT. It specifies CASSPMQGRNTEAFF.

The chain carries TRBV12-3 or TRBV12-4 and TRBJ1-2; a weak D match, TRBD1 (6 bases). With 4 bases removed from V and 4 bases from J, the gap between germline ends came to 16 bases. The CDR3 is made up of 15 amino acids. In nucleotides, the CDR3 is TGTGCCAGCAGTTACCGCGGGGGCGAAGGCTATGGCTACACCTTC. Encoded protein: CASSYRGGEGYGYTF.

This chain joins TRBV20-1 and TRBJ1-2; TRBD1 is a possible D gene (6 bases). From germline, CDR1 is DFQATT and CDR2 SNEGSKA (reference sequence). The CDR3 is made up of 12 amino acids. V was cut by 5 bases and J by 8 bases, with 15 bases left in between. The CDR3 DNA reads TGCAGTGCTGAAACAGGGTGGGAAGGCTACACCTTC. Translated, it gives CSAETGWEGYTF.

This clonotype was counted only a few times. The gene calls are TRBV12-3 or TRBV12-4 and TRBJ1-5; D not resolved. This CDR3 spans 15 amino acids. The V end was cut by 6 bases, the J end by 2 bases, with 14 bases between. The CDR3 nucleotides read TGTGCCAGCAGCTGGGAGGGAAGGGGCAATCAGCCCCAGCATTTT. Its protein product is CASSWEGRGNQPQHF.

The genes are TRBV4-2 and TRBJ2-7; 10 nucleotides line up with TRBD1. V shed 2 bases, J shed 8 bases, and the junction held 6 bases outside the gene matches. This CDR3 has 14 amino acids. Germline V gives CDR1 LGHNA, CDR2 YNFKEQ. Written as DNA, the CDR3 is TGTGCCAGCAGCCAACCTAGTGACAGGGGGCAGCAGTACTTC. This gives the protein CASSQPSDRGQQYF.

This clonotype was counted only a few times. The CDR3 protein is CASSWTGGPPLHF. CDR3 DNA sequence: TGTGCCAGCAGTTGGACAGGGGGCCCACCCCTCCACTTT. The chain couples TRBV6-6 to TRBJ1-6, with TRBD1 matching over 11 bases. CDR3 length equals 13 residues. V shed 4 bases, J shed 11 bases, and the junction held 1 base outside the gene matches. Looked up from germline, CDR1 is MNHNY and CDR2 is SVGAGI (reference sequence).

The genes are TRBV9 and TRBJ1-2; D not resolved. The CDR3 has 14 amino acids. Germline CDR1 reads SGDLS; CDR2 reads YYNGEE. V lost 4 bases to trimming and J lost 2 bases, with 12 bases between them. This CDR3 reads CASSPLRRNYGYTF. The CDR3 nucleotides are TGTGCCAGCAGCCCCCTCAGGCGCAACTATGGCTACACCTTC.

V and J are TRBV6-6 and TRBJ2-7; D is uncertain. This CDR3 comprises 14 residues. The V end lost 2 bases, the J end lost 3 bases, and 11 bases lay between the germline ends. Germline CDR1 reads MNHNY; CDR2 reads SVGAGI (reference sequence). CDR3 loop: CASSYAGRDYEQYF. CDR3 bases: TGTGCCAGCAGTTACGCCGGACGAGACTACGAGCAGTACTTC.

This clonotype came up a few times. The chain has TRBV5-1 and TRBJ1-6; 11 bases map to TRBD1. V lost 4 bases to trimming and J lost 6 bases; unmatched junction nucleotides: 6. Germline loops: CDR1 SGHRS, CDR2 YFSETQ. CDR3 length: 16 residues. The CDR3 DNA follows: TGCGCCAGCAGCCCTGGACAGGGGGCCGCTAATTCACCCCTCCACTTT. This translates into CASSPGQGAANSPLHF. Full variable domain (missing parts from reference TRBV5-1 and TRBJ1-6): KAGVTQTPRYLIKTRGQQVTLSCSPISGHRSVSWYQQTPGQGLQFLFEYFSETQRNKGNFPGRFSGRQFSNSRSEMNVSTLELGDSALYLCASSPGQGAANSPLHFGNGTRLTVT.

The chain is built from TRBV27 and TRBJ1-2; no clear D. Trimming removed 7 bases from V and 6 bases from J, with 21 bases in between. The CDR3 is made up of 15 amino acids. In germline, CDR1 is MNHEY, CDR2 SMNVEV (reference sequence). CDR3 nucleotides: TGTGCCAGCAACCCTAGGGCCTCCCTTGGGCATGGCTACACCTTC. Translating gives CASNPRASLGHGYTF.

CDR3 bases: TGTGCCAGCAGTGACAGGGGGCGGGTTAATGAAAAACTGTTTTTT. It codes for CASSDRGRVNEKLFF. J is TRBJ1-4 and V is TRBV6-1; 8 bases match TRBD1. The V segment lost 3 bases and the J segment 4 bases; nucleotides outside the gene matches: 4. The CDR3 loop spans 15 amino acids. Germline CDR1 reads MNHNS; CDR2 reads SASEGT.

V is TRBV30 and J is TRBJ1-4; D is undetermined. The CDR3 runs to 12 residues. Trimming stripped 5 bases from V and 6 bases from J, with 10 bases between. Germline V gene lookup returns CDR1 GTSNPN and CDR2 SVGIG (reference sequence). The CDR3 DNA reads as TGTGCCTGGCAGATGGGAGATGAAAAACTGTTTTTT. Translated: CAWQMGDEKLFF.

This CDR3 is CASSVAGQGTTEAFF. As DNA, the CDR3 is TGTGCCAGCAGCGTAGCTGGGCAGGGTACCACTGAAGCTTTCTTT. V usage is TRBV9 and J usage is TRBJ1-1; the D gene is possibly TRBD1 (5 bases). The germline V gene has CDR1 SGDLS and CDR2 YYNGEE. CDR3 length equals 15 residues. V lost 0 bases and J lost 4, with 13 bases in between.

J is TRBJ2-7 and V is TRBV25-1; D gene unclear. In germline, CDR1 is MGHDK, CDR2 SYGVNS. The CDR3 covers 14 residues. V was pared by 1 base and J by 2 bases, with 9 bases between. DNA of the CDR3: TGTGCCAGCAGTGAATCTGAGGAAACCTACGAGCAGTACTTC. It encodes CASSESEETYEQYF.

The genes are TRBV6-5 and TRBJ2-7, with a possible D match to TRBD2 (7 bases). CDR1 is MNHEY, CDR2 SVGAGI, per germline. CDR3 length: 15 residues. V was pared by 0 bases and J by 7 bases, with 16 bases between. The CDR3 region has the DNA TGTGCCAGCAGTTACTCCAGGGGCCCCGGGAGGGAGCAGTACTTC. Its translation is CASSYSRGPGREQYF.

CDR3 in amino acids: CASSPVGTANQPQHF. DNA for the CDR3: TGTGCCAGCTCACCAGTCGGGACGGCTAATCAGCCCCAGCATTTT. This chain links TRBV18 with TRBJ1-5; D may be TRBD1 (5 bases). V was shortened by 2 bases and J by 4 bases, with 12 bases between the two germline ends. The CDR3 is 15 residues long. CDR1 is KGHSH, CDR2 LQKENI, per germline.

V and J are TRBV5-1 and TRBJ2-7, with 7 bases identical to TRBD1. The trim removed 0 bases at V and 2 bases at J, leaving 2 bases unmatched. Germline lookup yields CDR1 SGHRS and CDR2 YFSETQ. The CDR3 extends over 14 amino acids. CDR3 amino acids: CASSLDRGTYEQYF. Here the CDR3 DNA reads TGCGCCAGCAGCTTGGACAGGGGAACCTACGAGCAGTACTTC.

The CDR3 is CASTGTPVYYGYTF. The CDR3 DNA follows: TGTGCCAGCACCGGCACCCCCGTTTACTATGGCTACACCTTC. The chain carries TRBV28 and TRBJ1-2; D ambiguous. Deletions cut 7 bases from V and 3 bases from J, with 15 bases between. This CDR3 has 14 residues. The V gene's germline CDR1 is MDHEN and CDR2 SYDVKM.

The gene calls are TRBV6-5 and TRBJ1-6; no clear D gene. Trimming took off 5 bases at V and 5 bases at J, with 16 bases between the two ends. This CDR3 is 16 amino acids long. The V gene's germline CDR1 is MNHEY and CDR2 SVGAGI. This CDR3 is CASSPTQRSNNSPLHF. Written as DNA, the CDR3 is TGTGCCAGCAGTCCAACCCAACGGTCCAATAATTCACCCCTCCACTTT.

V usage is TRBV5-1 and J usage is TRBJ1-4; possibly TRBD1 for D (5 bases). Germline loops: CDR1 SGHRS, CDR2 YFSETQ. The CDR3 runs 15 residues. The ends were cut back, 1 base at V and 0 bases at J, with 7 bases in the middle. This chain's CDR3 is CASSLLGATNEKLFF. The CDR3 DNA sequence: TGCGCCAGCAGCTTGTTGGGGGCAACTAATGAAAAACTGTTTTTT.

This clonotype was counted a few times. The chain combines TRBV6-6 with TRBJ1-2, with D hard to call. Per the germline V gene, CDR1 is MNHNY and CDR2 is SVGAGI (reference sequence). V lost 6 bases and J lost 6, with 8 bases in between. The CDR3 consists of 11 residues. CDR3 in amino acids: CASRAVDGYTF. The CDR3 DNA reads TGTGCCAGCAGAGCTGTGGATGGCTACACCTTC.

The chain is built from TRBV18 and TRBJ1-6; no clear D gene. V lost 4 bases and J 8 bases, leaving 9 bases between the germline ends. Germline CDR1 and CDR2: KGHSH and LQKENI. This CDR3 has 13 amino acids. The CDR3 region has the DNA TGTGCCAGCTCACGTTTCCGGGATTCACCCCTCCACTTT. This codes for CASSRFRDSPLHF.